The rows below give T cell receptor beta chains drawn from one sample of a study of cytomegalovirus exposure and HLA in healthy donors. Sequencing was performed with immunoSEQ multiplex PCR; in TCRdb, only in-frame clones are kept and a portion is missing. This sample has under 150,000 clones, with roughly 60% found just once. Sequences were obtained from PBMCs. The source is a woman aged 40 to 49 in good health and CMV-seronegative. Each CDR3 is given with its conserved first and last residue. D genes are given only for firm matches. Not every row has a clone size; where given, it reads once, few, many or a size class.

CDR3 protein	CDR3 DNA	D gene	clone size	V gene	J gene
CASSQSRTVTDTQYF	TGCGCCAGCAGCCAGTCCAGGACAGTTACAGATACGCAGTATTTT	NA	few	TRBV5-1	TRBJ2-3
CASSLRTGGGYTF	TGTGCCAGCAGCTTAAGAACAGGGGGAGGCTACACCTTC	TRBD1	NA	TRBV14	TRBJ1-2
CASSPRIRDTYNEQFF	TGCGCCAGCAGCCCTCGAATTCGGGACACCTACAATGAGCAGTTCTTC	NA	NA	TRBV5-1	TRBJ2-1
CASSERQQGYGYTF	TGTGCCAGCAGCGAAAGGCAACAGGGCTATGGCTACACCTTC	NA	NA	TRBV14	TRBJ1-2
CASSLDSYQPQHF	TGTGCCAGCAGCTTGGACAGTTATCAGCCCCAGCATTTT	NA	once	TRBV6-5	TRBJ1-5
CASSLARRAGNEQFF	TGTGCCAGCAGCTTAGCGAGGAGGGCAGGCAATGAGCAGTTCTTC	NA	NA	TRBV7-2	TRBJ2-1
CASSPRSEAFF	TGTGCCAGCTCACCTAGATCTGAAGCTTTCTTT	NA	NA	TRBV18	TRBJ1-1
CASSEHTNTEAFF	TGCGCCAGCAGTGAGCACACGAACACTGAAGCTTTCTTT	NA	few	TRBV10-1	TRBJ1-1
CSVVTGSGITGELFF	TGCAGCGTTGTGACAGGGAGCGGTATCACCGGGGAGCTGTTTTTT	TRBD1	few	TRBV29-1	TRBJ2-2
CASSFDQGGNQPQHF	TGTGCCAGCAGTTTTGACCAGGGGGGCAATCAGCCCCAGCATTTT	TRBD1	NA	TRBV2	TRBJ1-5
CASSLAGVNSYEQYF	TGTGCCAGCAGCTTAGCGGGGGTGAACTCCTACGAGCAGTACTTC	TRBD2	NA	TRBV27	TRBJ2-7
CASSLTGDTEAFF	TGTGCCAGCAGCTTAACAGGGGACACTGAAGCTTTCTTT	TRBD1	NA	TRBV7-9	TRBJ1-1
CASSLFGAGNTGELFF	TGTGCCAGCAGCTTATTTGGGGCAGGGAACACCGGGGAGCTGTTTTTT	NA	NA	TRBV7-2	TRBJ2-2
CATSRVQVSTDTQYF	TGTGCCACCAGCAGAGTTCAGGTTAGCACAGATACGCAGTATTTT	NA	NA	TRBV15	TRBJ2-3
CASSQDLDRSSGANVLTF	TGTGCCAGCAGCCAAGATCTCGACAGGAGCTCTGGGGCCAACGTCCTGACTTTC	NA	NA	TRBV4-2	TRBJ2-6